The rows below give T cell receptor beta chains drawn from one sample of a study of cytomegalovirus exposure and HLA in healthy donors. Sequencing used immunoSEQ multiplex PCR; TCRdb keeps in-frame clones, though not all of them. In the table there are about 99,000 clones, roughly 70% of which are singletons. Sequenced input: PBMCs. The receptors derive from a woman aged 45-59 years in good health and CMV-seronegative. Both conserved end residues are trimmed from each CDR3. Fields, in order: V gene, J gene, CDR3 protein.

TRBV18	TRBJ1-5	ASSPQTGIDSNQPQH
TRBV28	TRBJ1-1	ASDRGQGFPEAF
TRBV7-8	TRBJ2-7	ASSLALAYEQY
TRBV4-1	TRBJ1-2	ASSQDRGSDYGYT
TRBV18	TRBJ1-1	ASSSKGQGTTEAF
TRBV5-1	TRBJ1-5	ASSSGSSNQPQH
TRBV28	TRBJ1-3	ASSLSGTVGNTIY
TRBV15	TRBJ1-5	ATSSEPGQGNQPQH
TRBV19	TRBJ1-6	ASSDMGSSPLH
TRBV5-1	TRBJ2-2	ASSLDSSTGELF
TRBV2	TRBJ1-4	ASTGQGATNEKLF
TRBV7-2	TRBJ1-1	ASSLGAQGEAF
TRBV27	TRBJ2-7	ASSLASRSYEQY
TRBV14	TRBJ2-1	ASSQYGSSGQF
TRBV5-1	TRBJ2-7	ASGLAGALRTYEQY
TRBV5-1	TRBJ2-1	ASSLALRRGGGALDEQF
TRBV5-4	TRBJ2-3	ASSLGTASTDTQY
TRBV20-1	TRBJ2-3	SQGTDTQY
TRBV30	TRBJ1-5	AWTPPAGGTQHGQPQH
TRBV11-2	TRBJ2-5	ASSLSSQGEETQY
TRBV20-1	TRBJ1-2	SAGTDYGYT
TRBV29-1	TRBJ2-7	SAQDGAYEQY
TRBV4-1	TRBJ2-7	ASRPTWTSLHEQY
TRBV27	TRBJ2-5	ASSLGGDQTQY
TRBV5-1	TRBJ2-7	ASSARGLASTEQY
TRBV5-1	TRBJ2-1	ASSLGQGTYNEQF
TRBV19	TRBJ2-7	ASSRGEGLYEQY
TRBV18	TRBJ1-3	ASSPPPEGNTIY
TRBV5-1	TRBJ1-4	ASSLGQGANEIEKLF
TRBV6-5	TRBJ2-1	ASSYSPSGDNEQF
TRBV19	TRBJ1-3	ASIASGNTIY